Listed below are T cell receptor beta chains from one sample, sequenced in a study of metastatic and nonmetastatic thyroid tumors. TCRdb reprocessed the PCR reads using MiXCR. The profile shows approximately 50,000 clones, 20% to 25% of them singletons. Input material: blood. Receptors originate from a female donor with papillary thyroid cancer or a benign thyroid nodule (not recorded which). Some clones in this sample may be carry-over from other donors' samples. The CDR3 runs from the conserved cysteine through the conserved F or W. D genes are given only for firm matches. Expanded clones get a size class; other rows say once, few or many, or leave the size out.

CDR3aa: CSAILASYNEQFF
abundance: many
v_gene: TRBV20-1
len: 13
d_gene: TRBD2

CDR3aa: CSASKGSGRARNEQFF
abundance: many
v_gene: TRBV20-1
len: 16
d_gene: TRBD2

CDR3aa: CASSLFRGSPYEQYF
abundance: many
v_gene: TRBV11-2
len: 15
d_gene: .

CDR3aa: CASRTGTSGLNEQFF
abundance: many
v_gene: TRBV12-3/TRBV12-4
len: 15
d_gene: TRBD2

CDR3aa: CASSPRQGANSPLHF
abundance: many
v_gene: TRBV12-3/TRBV12-4
len: 15
d_gene: TRBD1

CDR3aa: CASSQVGSSGDEQFF
abundance: many
v_gene: TRBV3-1
len: 15
d_gene: TRBD2

CDR3aa: CASSFARVSYEQYF
abundance: many
v_gene: TRBV7-8
len: 14
d_gene: .

CDR3aa: CSDYPGTGVNGYTF
abundance: few
v_gene: TRBV29-1
len: 14
d_gene: TRBD1

CDR3aa: CASTKPGQGFREQYF
abundance: many
v_gene: TRBV6-1
len: 15
d_gene: TRBD1

CDR3aa: CSVNFRDRASYEQYF
abundance: .
v_gene: TRBV29-1
len: 15
d_gene: TRBD1

CDR3aa: CASRPQQDRNNYGYTF
abundance: .
v_gene: TRBV6-1
len: 16
d_gene: TRBD1

CDR3aa: CATSGTASGIGYNEQFF
abundance: many
v_gene: TRBV24-1
len: 17
d_gene: TRBD2

CDR3aa: CSARVTGTYGYTF
abundance: .
v_gene: TRBV20-1
len: 13
d_gene: TRBD1

CDR3aa: CAIRDTGGSYNEQFF
abundance: many
v_gene: TRBV10-3
len: 15
d_gene: TRBD1

CDR3aa: CASSPRKEYPGELFF
abundance: few
v_gene: TRBV19
len: 15
d_gene: .

CDR3aa: CASSFRDRPRYGYTF
abundance: many
v_gene: TRBV27
len: 15
d_gene: .

CDR3aa: CASGDSLAGGYEQYF
abundance: many
v_gene: TRBV6-1
len: 15
d_gene: TRBD2

CDR3aa: CASRPIGGMNTEAFF
abundance: many
v_gene: TRBV5-6
len: 15
d_gene: .

CDR3aa: CSARDSVGRAFEQFF
abundance: many
v_gene: TRBV20-1
len: 15
d_gene: TRBD2

CDR3aa: CAISESQGETQYF
abundance: many
v_gene: TRBV10-3
len: 13
d_gene: .

CDR3aa: CSASAGGAGNEQFF
abundance: .
v_gene: TRBV20-1
len: 14
d_gene: .

CDR3aa: CDSSAGTRLTGEMFF
abundance: .
v_gene: TRBV6-2/TRBV6-3
len: 15
d_gene: .

CDR3aa: CASKFRDRGYSPLHF
abundance: many
v_gene: TRBV28
len: 15
d_gene: TRBD1

CDR3aa: CSAPSGRQGNEQIF
abundance: .
v_gene: TRBV20-1
len: 14
d_gene: TRBD2

CDR3aa: CASSEAPNTEAFF
abundance: many
v_gene: TRBV6-4
len: 13
d_gene: .

CDR3aa: CASSLGTANNSPLHF
abundance: many
v_gene: TRBV3-1
len: 15
d_gene: TRBD1

CDR3aa: CASSETGVEIPYEQYF
abundance: few
v_gene: TRBV25-1
len: 16
d_gene: .

CDR3aa: CASSRKIQGSDGYTF
abundance: many
v_gene: TRBV7-9
len: 15
d_gene: .

CDR3aa: CATSSYRGPLNTEAFF
abundance: many
v_gene: TRBV15
len: 16
d_gene: TRBD1

CDR3aa: CASSPTSGSTDAQYF
abundance: .
v_gene: TRBV18
len: 15
d_gene: TRBD2

CDR3aa: CASSQLAGVPDTQYF
abundance: many
v_gene: TRBV3-1
len: 15
d_gene: TRBD2